What follows describes a single TCR beta chain. Its antigen is currently unknown. Within the sample, other DNA sequences also encode this same CDR3. Every bit of the isolated RNA underwent reverse transcription, so sequencing read expressed TCRB transcripts. TCRdb keeps only in-frame clones here, not all; method: immunoSEQ multiplex PCR. The repertoire consists of about 700,000 clones, with 13% occurring once and the leading ten covering approximately 0.021%. This sample was taken from a study of beta chain features in type 1 diabetes. General observations from the study: In patients and controls equally, PCR might favor templates that are shorter. The study found moderately but significantly shorter TCRB CDR3s in all four CD4+ subsets of Type 1 diabetes patients. Sequencing used cDNA, and cells with high TCR expression could therefore be over-represented.

CD4+ naive, central memory, regulatory and stem cell-like memory cells were sorted via CD45RO/CCR7/CD25/CD127/CD95/CD27. Each of the sorted populations had a purity greater than 95%. Germline CDR1 is SGHTA and CDR2 is FQGTGA. CDR3 size: 15 residues. The V segment lost 2 bases and the J segment 3 bases; nucleotides outside the gene matches: 3. This TCR was sampled from a man younger than 30 with type 1 diabetes. What was sequenced was naive CD4+ T cells from blood. The chain joins TRBV7-3 to TRBJ2-3, with 9 bases aligning to TRBD1. In DNA form, the CDR3 reads TGTGCCAGCAGCTTATCTGGACAGGGGACAGATACGCAGTATTTT. Its translation is CASSLSGQGTDTQYF.